This T cell receptor (beta chain) was identified in a study of neurological immune-mediated disorders. This clonotype was detected ten times or more. Volunteers from a blood bank in Maryland, USA, constituted the healthy controls. A single record per CDR3 protein comes from TCRdb applying MiXCR to the 5' RACE reads. The data show 80,000 or so distinct CDR3 sequences, 9.4% seen once. This CDR3 is built from 17 residues. Germline V gene data show CDR1 as LGHDT and CDR2 as YNNKEL (reference sequence). V was pared by 4 bases and J by 0 bases, with 15 bases between. The chain combines TRBV3-1 with TRBJ2-2; D may correspond to TRBD1 or TRBD2 (5 bases each). Sequenced material: PBMCs. The receptor comes from a man aged 45 to 65 in good health. CDR3 loop: CASSLSGTRANTGELFF. The CDR3 DNA is TGTGCCAGCAGCCTAAGCGGTACCAGGGCGAACACCGGGGAGCTGTTTTTT.